Below, 29 T cell receptor beta chains from the same sample are listed, as sequenced in a study of blood T cell repertoires in COVID-19. Here immunoSEQ multiplex PCR was the method, and the copy in TCRdb shows in-frame clones only, minus some. The table lists more than 45,000 clones, more than 80% of them singletons. Sequenced sample: peripheral blood. These receptors all stem from a man between 65 and 80 years old with active COVID-19.

CDR3 nucleotide sequence: TGTGCCAGCAGAAGGGGGGGGGACACTGAAGCTTTCTTT. It specifies CASRRGGDTEAFF. The genes are TRBV28 and TRBJ1-1; possible D gene TRBD1, 6 bases. CDR1 is MDHEN, CDR2 SYDVKM, per germline. The CDR3 totals 13 residues. The V and J ends lost 6 bases and 3 bases respectively, with 11 bases between them. The whole variable domain, filled in from reference TRBV28 and TRBJ1-1, reads DVKVTQSSRYLVKRTGEKVFLECVQDMDHENMFWYRQDPGLGLRLIYFSYDVKMKEKGDIPEGYSVSREKKERFSLILESASTNQTSMYLCASRRGGDTEAFFGQGTRLTVV.

This clone has a single count. V gene TRBV2 combines with J gene TRBJ1-1, with 9 bases fitting TRBD1. The CDR3 loop spans 17 amino acids. J lost 0 bases, V lost 5 bases, and 10 bases had no gene match. Germline CDR1 reads SNHLY; CDR2 reads FYNNEI. The CDR3 coding sequence is TGTGCCAGCAGTCTGACAGGGGGGTCCCTCATGAACACTGAAGCTTTCTTT. It codes for CASSLTGGSLMNTEAFF.

The rearrangement uses TRBV6-2 or TRBV6-3 and TRBJ1-5; 7 nucleotides agree with TRBD1. CDR3 size: 17 residues. The junction had 12 bases not matched to a gene; V was cut back by 5 bases and J by 2 bases. The germline CDR1 and CDR2 sequences are MNHEY and SVGEGT. In DNA, the CDR3 is TGTGCCAGCAGTACCAACAGGGACAGTACTCGCAATCAGCCCCAGCATTTT. Amino acids: CASSTNRDSTRNQPQHF.

The rearrangement joins TRBV3-1 (or the pseudogene TRBV3-2) to TRBJ1-3; D gene uncertain. Looked up from germline, CDR1 is LGHDT and CDR2 is YNNKEL (reference sequence). The CDR3 consists of 15 residues. The V end was cut by 1 base, the J end by 0 bases, with 7 bases between. The CDR3 is CASSQALLSGNTIYF. The CDR3 DNA follows: TGTGCCAGCAGCCAAGCCCTCCTCTCTGGAAACACCATATATTTT.

The J gene is TRBJ2-1, the V gene TRBV12-5, with TRBD1 as a possible D gene (5 bases). V lost 7 bases to trimming and J lost 0 bases, with 7 bases between them. The CDR3 consists of 13 residues. The germline V gene has CDR1 LGHNT and CDR2 FRNRAP. CDR3 region: CASAGASYNEQFF. The CDR3 nucleotides are TGTGCTAGTGCTGGGGCCTCCTACAATGAGCAGTTCTTC.

The V and J genes are TRBV19 and TRBJ2-3, with 10 bases that match TRBD2. The V and J ends lost 5 bases and 6 bases, in that order; junction bases with no gene match: 8. CDR3 length equals 15 residues. Per the germline V gene, CDR1 is LNHDA and CDR2 is SQIVND (reference sequence). CDR3 residues: CASSFSSGGSDTQYF. Written as DNA, the CDR3 is TGTGCCAGTAGTTTTTCTAGCGGGGGCTCGGATACGCAGTATTTT.

CDR3 protein: CASSLTRGAGYGYTF. As DNA, the CDR3 is TGTGCCAGCAGTCTTACCAGGGGTGCTGGCTATGGCTACACCTTC. V and J are TRBV27 and TRBJ1-2; weak D call: TRBD1 (6 bases). Germline V gene lookup returns CDR1 MNHEY and CDR2 SMNVEV (reference sequence). The V gene lost 5 bases and the J gene lost 4 bases, with 17 bases spanning the gap. The CDR3 runs to 15 residues.

V usage is TRBV10-2 and J usage is TRBJ2-3; TRBD2 might be the D (5 bases). CDR1 is WSHSY, CDR2 SAAADI, per germline. The CDR3 runs 15 residues. Trimming pared 4 bases from V and 1 base from J, leaving 12 bases between. The CDR3, as DNA: TGCGCCAGCAGTGGTCGGGGAATAGGCACAGATACGCAGTATTTT. It is translated as CASSGRGIGTDTQYF.

The chain links TRBV4-3 to TRBJ1-1; TRBD1 aligns across 8 bases. CDR3 length: 14 amino acids. CDR1 is LGHNA and CDR2 is YSLEER in the germline V gene. V dropped 0 bases and J dropped 6; count of bases not matched to a gene: 3. DNA for the CDR3: TGCGCCAGCAGCCAAGATTGGACAGGGTCTGAAGCTTTCTTT. Its protein product is CASSQDWTGSEAFF.

The V gene is TRBV7-8, the J gene TRBJ2-7; TRBD2 aligns across 10 bases. This CDR3 spans 17 amino acids. J lost 6 bases, V lost 5 bases, and 16 bases had no gene match. The germline gives CDR1 SGHVS, CDR2 FQNEAQ. The CDR3 DNA sequence: TGTGCCAGCAGCCTTACGACAATAACTAGCGGGGTCGGCGAGCAGTACTTC. It is translated as CASSLTTITSGVGEQYF.

This chain joins TRBV30 and TRBJ1-2; perhaps TRBD1 as D (6 bases). This CDR3 is 14 amino acids long. V dropped 3 bases and J dropped 5 bases, with 16 bases sitting between them. Germline V lookup: CDR1 GTSNPN, CDR2 SVGIG (reference sequence). This CDR3 reads CAWRRQIQGYGYTF. Here the CDR3 DNA reads TGTGCCTGGAGGAGACAAATCCAGGGGTATGGCTACACCTTC.

V gene TRBV5-1 combines with J gene TRBJ2-7, with 8 bases lining up with TRBD2. V lost 3 bases and J lost 0; bases outside the gene matches: 5. This CDR3 has 15 amino acids. CDR1 SGHRS and CDR2 YFSETQ come from the germline V gene. The CDR3 region has the DNA TGCGCCAGCAGCTCCTGGCGGGGGGACTCCTACGAGCAGTACTTC. Translation gives CASSSWRGDSYEQYF.

This clone was seen a handful of times. This chain connects TRBV30 to TRBJ1-2; 7 nucleotides align to TRBD1. Per the germline V gene, CDR1 is GTSNPN and CDR2 is SVGIG (reference sequence). V shed 2 bases, J shed 6 bases, and the junction held 6 bases outside the gene matches. The CDR3 runs to 13 residues. The CDR3 here is CAWSTGDWDGYTF. CDR3 coding DNA: TGTGCCTGGAGTACAGGGGATTGGGATGGCTACACCTTC.

The chain is built from TRBV7-9 and TRBJ1-4; the D is unclear. Trimming cost V 5 bases and J 6 bases, with 16 bases left between them. CDR3 length equals 15 residues. Germline V lookup: CDR1 SEHNR, CDR2 FQNEAQ (reference sequence). This CDR3 is CASSQDRGFYEKLFF. The CDR3 DNA follows: TGTGCCAGCAGCCAGGATCGGGGATTTTATGAAAAACTGTTTTTT.

The genes are TRBV10-3 and TRBJ2-1; tentative D call: TRBD2 (6 bases). V lost 4 bases and J 2 bases, leaving 12 bases between the germline ends. CDR3 length equals 15 residues. Germline lookup yields CDR1 ENHRY and CDR2 SYGVKD. In nucleotides, the CDR3 is TGTGCCATCAGTGGTAATAGCGGACCCTACAATGAGCAGTTCTTC. Translating it yields CAISGNSGPYNEQFF.

The V and J genes are TRBV18 and TRBJ1-5; TRBD1 matches at 7 bases. CDR3 length: 16 residues. Trimming took 2 bases from V and 6 from J; bases not matched to a gene: 10. Germline V gene data show CDR1 as KGHSH and CDR2 as LQKENI. The CDR3 spells CASSPVDRAVGQPQHF. DNA for the CDR3: TGTGCCAGCTCACCAGTTGACAGGGCCGTGGGTCAGCCCCAGCATTTT.

J is TRBJ1-5 and V is TRBV19; 11 bases map to TRBD1. There are 16 residues in the CDR3. CDR1 is LNHDA, CDR2 SQIVND, per germline (reference sequence). The junction had 7 bases not matched to a gene; V was cut back by 4 bases and J by 5 bases. Here the CDR3 reads CASSTRTGGIDQPQHF. The CDR3 DNA follows: TGTGCCAGTAGTACGCGGACAGGGGGCATCGATCAGCCCCAGCATTTT. The full variable domain, completed using reference TRBV19 and TRBJ1-5, is DGGITQSPKYLFRKEGQNVTLSCEQNLNHDAMYWYRQDPGQGLRLIYYSQIVNDFQKGDIAEGYSVSREKKESFPLTVTSAQKNPTAFYLCASSTRTGGIDQPQHFGDGTRLSIL.

This clone has only one observation. The genes are TRBV14 and TRBJ2-7, with a tentative D call TRBD1 (6 bases). Germline V CDR1 and CDR2: SGHDN, FVKESK. There are 14 residues in the CDR3. The germline V and J ends were trimmed by 3 bases and 3 bases, with 12 bases remaining between them. CDR3 in amino acids: CASSQAGAGYEQYF. In DNA, the CDR3 is TGTGCCAGCAGCCAGGCAGGGGCTGGCTACGAGCAGTACTTC.

The chain employs TRBV5-1 and TRBJ2-4; 10 nucleotides match TRBD1. With 3 bases clipped from V and 3 bases from J, the junction kept 3 bases outside the gene matches. CDR3 length: 15 residues. Germline-derived CDR1 and CDR2 are SGHRS and YFSETQ. The CDR3 region has the DNA TGCGCCAGCAGCTCGGGGGACAGGGGCAAAAACATTCAGTACTTC. Its translation is CASSSGDRGKNIQYF.

The V and J genes are TRBV4-1 and TRBJ2-5, with D uncertain. CDR1 and CDR2 from the germline V gene are MGHRA and YSYEKL. The CDR3 is 16 amino acids. The ends were cut back, 0 bases at V and 0 bases at J, with 11 bases in the middle. This CDR3 is CASSQDNGWYQETQYF. As DNA, the CDR3 is TGCGCCAGCAGCCAAGATAACGGTTGGTACCAAGAGACCCAGTACTTC.

The chain has TRBV4-1 and TRBJ1-2; TRBD1 agrees at 9 bases. The V and J ends lost 3 bases and 4 bases, in that order; junction bases with no gene match: 9. The CDR3 covers 16 residues. Germline V gene data show CDR1 as MGHRA and CDR2 as YSYEKL. The CDR3 here is CASSQVPGQGSYGYTF. CDR3 DNA sequence: TGCGCCAGCAGCCAGGTCCCGGGACAGGGATCCTATGGCTACACCTTC.

DNA of the CDR3: TGTGCCAGCACGGGGACAGGGACCGGGGAGCTGTTTTTT. This translates into CASTGTGTGELFF. The chain combines TRBV12-3 or TRBV12-4 with TRBJ2-2; 9 bases line up with TRBD1. The CDR3 runs 13 residues. With 7 bases clipped from V and 5 bases from J, the junction kept 2 bases outside the gene matches.

This clone occurred once. This CDR3 is CASSQTPIRGLISGELFF. The CDR3, as DNA: TGTGCCAGCAGCCAAACTCCCATCAGGGGGCTGATTAGCGGGGAGCTGTTTTTT. This chain links TRBV3-1 (or the pseudogene TRBV3-2) with TRBJ2-2; the match to TRBD1 covers 8 bases. V dropped 2 bases and J dropped 7; count of bases not matched to a gene: 15. This CDR3 contains 18 residues. Germline V gives CDR1 LGHDT, CDR2 YNNKEL (reference sequence).

This clone was picked up one time. The chain recombines TRBV3-1 (or the pseudogene TRBV3-2) with TRBJ1-1; tentative D call: TRBD1 (5 bases). Germline V gene sequence: CDR1 LGHDT, CDR2 YNNKEL (reference sequence). The CDR3 contains 16 residues. The V and J ends lost 1 base and 1 base respectively, with 13 bases between them. CDR3 bases: TGTGCCAGCAGCCAAGGCCCGGGCAGGGAGAACACTGAAGCTTTCTTT. Encoded protein: CASSQGPGRENTEAFF.

This clone was seen once. The rearrangement uses TRBV19 and TRBJ2-7, with 7 nucleotides matching TRBD1. This CDR3 comprises 14 residues. Trimming removed 6 bases from V and 0 bases from J; junction bases left unmatched: 5. Germline CDR1 and CDR2: LNHDA and SQIVND (reference sequence). Here the CDR3 reads CASSTPGGSYEQYF. The DNA of the CDR3 is TGTGCCAGTAGCACCCCAGGGGGCTCCTACGAGCAGTACTTC.

V and J are TRBV5-1 and TRBJ1-6, with 11 bases fitting TRBD1. Germline loops: CDR1 SGHRS, CDR2 YFSETQ. V was clipped by 0 bases and J by 11 bases; unmatched bases: 4. There are 15 residues in the CDR3. CDR3 sequence reads: CASSLEGTGGTPLHF. CDR3 sequence (DNA): TGCGCCAGCAGCTTGGAAGGGACAGGGGGGACACCCCTCCACTTT.

The V gene is TRBV6-5, the J gene TRBJ2-7; D call uncertain. The ends were cut back, 5 bases at V and 7 bases at J, with 9 bases in the middle. This CDR3 contains 11 residues. The germline gives CDR1 MNHEY, CDR2 SVGAGI. The CDR3 here is CASSPENEQYF. For the CDR3, the DNA is TGTGCCAGCAGTCCCGAGAATGAGCAGTACTTC.

The V and J genes are TRBV30 and TRBJ1-4; no clear D gene. The germline V gene has CDR1 GTSNPN and CDR2 SVGIG (reference sequence). This CDR3 is built from 14 residues. V gave up 1 base and J gave up 11 bases, with 17 bases separating them. The CDR3: CAWSDLAAGVKLFF. DNA of the CDR3: TGTGCCTGGAGTGATTTGGCTGCGGGCGTGAAACTGTTTTTT.

The chain couples TRBV2 to TRBJ1-5, with no clear D. The ends were cut back, 3 bases at V and 5 bases at J, with 8 bases in the middle. CDR1 is SNHLY and CDR2 is FYNNEI in the germline V gene. The CDR3 contains 13 residues. CDR3 sequence (DNA): TGTGCCAGCAGTGATATGACTTATCAGCCCCAGCATTTT. It translates to CASSDMTYQPQHF.